Shown below are 18 T cell receptor beta chains from a single sample sequenced in a study of Ad26.COV2.S vaccination and SARS-CoV-2 variants. Treatment of the sample: roughly 20 received Ad26.COV2.S at low or high dose, single or two shots; several received placebo; per-sample allocation not given. Specimen acquisition occurred on day 63 following the initial vaccine or placebo injection. The assay was immunoSEQ multiplex PCR, and TCRdb's table has in-frame clones only and misses some. The table has about 350,000 clones, around 89% seen once. The sample in question was peripheral blood, obtained in a trial of Ad26.COV2.S vaccine versus placebo. The source of these receptors is a person aged 18-65 years who received the Ad26.COV2.S COVID-19 vaccine or a placebo.

V gene TRBV19 combines with J gene TRBJ2-1, with 10 bases aligning to TRBD1. This CDR3 region has 16 residues. Trimming removed 6 bases from V and 1 base from J; junction bases left unmatched: 6. The germline gives CDR1 LNHDA, CDR2 SQIVND (reference sequence). CDR3 protein: CASRSGDRGSYNEQFF. In nucleotides, the CDR3 is TGTGCCAGTAGGAGCGGGGACAGGGGTTCCTACAATGAGCAGTTCTTC.

This clone was picked up one time. This chain links TRBV14 with TRBJ2-7; TRBD2 matches 9 bases. Germline CDR1 SGHDN, CDR2 FVKESK. The V gene end was trimmed by 4 bases and the J gene end by 3 bases; junction bases not matched to a gene: 7. CDR3 length: 15 residues. The CDR3 reads CASSRDSGRLYEQYF. In nucleotides, the CDR3 is TGTGCCAGCAGCCGCGATAGCGGGAGACTCTACGAGCAGTACTTC.

The V and J genes are TRBV5-1 and TRBJ2-1; tentative D call: TRBD2 (5 bases). Trimming cost V 2 bases and J 3 bases, with 12 bases left between them. The CDR3 contains 15 residues. Germline loops: CDR1 SGHRS, CDR2 YFSETQ. The CDR3 sequence is CASSFSGDGYNEQFF. In DNA, the CDR3 is TGCGCCAGCAGCTTTTCCGGGGATGGCTACAATGAGCAGTTCTTC.

The CDR3: CATSRDLGAGVVNTEAFF. The CDR3 DNA follows: TGTGCCACCAGCAGAGACCTCGGGGCGGGAGTAGTGAACACTGAAGCTTTCTTT. This rearrangement joins TRBV15 to TRBJ1-1; perhaps TRBD1 as D (5 bases). This CDR3 has 18 amino acids. Trimming removed 0 bases from V and 0 bases from J, with 17 bases in between. CDR1 is LNHNV and CDR2 is YYDKDF in the germline V gene (reference sequence). Using reference TRBV15 and TRBJ1-1 for the parts outside the CDR3, the full variable domain is DAMVIQNPRYQVTQFGKPVTLSCSQTLNHNVMYWYQQKSSQAPKLLFHYYDKDFNNEADTPDNFQSRRPNTSFCFLDIRSPGLGDTAMYLCATSRDLGAGVVNTEAFFGQGTRLTVV.

The chain has TRBV6-2 or TRBV6-3 and TRBJ2-4; D may be TRBD1 (5 bases). V lost 2 bases, J lost 6 bases, and 11 bases lay in between. The CDR3 is 14 residues long. CDR1 is MNHEY and CDR2 is SVGEGT in the germline V gene. The CDR3 protein is CASSYPDSTNIQYF. CDR3 in DNA: TGTGCCAGCAGTTACCCCGACAGTACAAACATTCAGTACTTC.

The chain links TRBV19 to TRBJ2-2; D gene uncertain. CDR3 size: 14 residues. V lost 6 bases to trimming and J lost 3 bases, with 11 bases between them. Germline V gene lookup returns CDR1 LNHDA and CDR2 SQIVND (reference sequence). CDR3 nucleotide sequence: TGTGCCAGTAGGATTTACAGTTACACCGGGGAGCTGTTTTTT. Residues: CASRIYSYTGELFF.

This chain joins TRBV13 and TRBJ2-1; 10 nucleotides match TRBD2. Unmatched junction bases numbered 3, after V lost 5 bases and J lost 5 bases. This CDR3 region has 14 residues. Per germline, CDR1 PRHDT and CDR2 FYEKMQ (reference sequence). This chain's CDR3 is CASSTGTSDNEQFF. The CDR3 DNA is TGTGCCAGCAGCACGGGGACTAGCGACAATGAGCAGTTCTTC.

The chain links TRBV9 to TRBJ2-7; either TRBD1 or TRBD2 may supply D (6 bases each). CDR1 and CDR2 (germline): SGDLS, YYNGEE. CDR3 length equals 15 residues. V lost 0 bases and J lost 0, with 10 bases in between. This CDR3 reads CASSVGGADSYEQYF. The CDR3 bases are TGTGCCAGCAGCGTAGGGGGGGCGGACTCCTACGAGCAGTACTTC.

This chain connects TRBV11-2 to TRBJ1-2; D call uncertain. V shed 4 bases and J shed 4 bases, with 10 bases lying between them. Per the germline V gene, CDR1 is SGHAT and CDR2 is FQNNGV. The CDR3 covers 13 residues. The CDR3 here is CASSSTDSYGYTF. The CDR3 nucleotides read TGTGCCAGCAGCTCTACAGATTCCTATGGCTACACCTTC. Combining the CDR3 with reference TRBV11-2 and TRBJ1-2 gives the whole variable domain EAGVAQSPRYKIIEKRQSVAFWCNPISGHATLYWYQQILGQGPKLLIQFQNNGVVDDSQLPKDRFSAERLKGVDSTLKIQPAKLEDSAVYLCASSSTDSYGYTFGSGTRLTVV.

Worth noting for this clone: Other DNA sequences of this sample code for an identical CDR3. This rearrangement joins TRBV6-1 to TRBJ2-7, with D uncertain. The ends were cut back, 3 bases at V and 4 bases at J, with 7 bases in the middle. CDR1 and CDR2 from the germline V gene are MNHNS and SASEGT. This CDR3 spans 12 amino acids. The CDR3 DNA is TGTGCCAGCAGTGAGCCAGGTTACGAGCAGTACTTC. Translated, it gives CASSEPGYEQYF.

The chain recombines TRBV3-1 (or the pseudogene TRBV3-2) with TRBJ1-1, with 7 bases that match TRBD1. The germline V gene has CDR1 LGHDT and CDR2 YNNKEL (reference sequence). V shed 0 bases, J shed 6 bases, and the junction held 13 bases outside the gene matches. The CDR3 is 17 residues long. CDR3 coding DNA: TGTGCCAGCAGCCAAGATTACACAGGGGAGGCAGGCGCTGAAGCTTTCTTT. Protein product: CASSQDYTGEAGAEAFF.

The rearrangement uses TRBV29-1 and TRBJ2-2; unclear D gene. This CDR3 has 13 amino acids. CDR1 and CDR2 (germline): SQVTM, ANQGSEA. V was pared by 3 bases and J by 5 bases, with 10 bases between. CDR3 coding DNA: TGCAGCGTTGACTTTGTGGGGACCGGGGAGCTGTTTTTT. Translated: CSVDFVGTGELFF.

The J gene is TRBJ1-1, the V gene TRBV29-1, with a possible D match to TRBD1 (6 bases). V lost 7 bases and J lost 0, with 21 bases in between. Per germline, CDR1 SQVTM and CDR2 ANQGSEA. The CDR3 contains 16 residues. For the CDR3, the DNA is TGCAGCGCACGGGCGACGGGGGGCGTAATGAACACTGAAGCTTTCTTT. It codes for CSARATGGVMNTEAFF.

The chain uses TRBV19 and TRBJ1-5; no clear D gene. Trimming shortened V by 8 bases and J by 2 bases, and 16 bases separated the two germline ends. In germline, CDR1 is LNHDA, CDR2 SQIVND (reference sequence). This CDR3 is built from 15 residues. The CDR3 sequence: CASELAGLGNQPQHF. CDR3 DNA: TGTGCCAGTGAGTTGGCCGGCCTGGGCAATCAGCCCCAGCATTTT.

This clone was seen repeatedly, ten times or more. V gene TRBV29-1 combines with J gene TRBJ1-1; D perhaps matches TRBD1 (5 bases). Trimming removed 5 bases from V and 7 bases from J, with 26 bases in between. CDR3 length: 16 amino acids. Looked up from germline, CDR1 is SQVTM and CDR2 is ANQGSEA. The CDR3 is CSVPILSPGAHHEAFF. The CDR3 DNA follows: TGCAGCGTTCCCATTCTGTCCCCTGGGGCTCACCATGAAGCTTTCTTT.

The chain is built from TRBV28 and TRBJ1-5; 9 nucleotides agree with TRBD1. Germline V gives CDR1 MDHEN, CDR2 SYDVKM. This CDR3 is 14 amino acids long. After removal of 8 bases from V and 6 bases from J, the junction contained 8 bases not matched to a gene. Written as DNA, the CDR3 is TGTGCCAGCGCTCGACAGGGGGTCATTCAGCCCCAGCATTTT. It is translated as CASARQGVIQPQHF.

The rearrangement uses TRBV3-1 (or the pseudogene TRBV3-2) and TRBJ1-1; tentative D call: TRBD1 (5 bases). The V end was cut by 0 bases, the J end by 6 bases, with 8 bases between. Germline V gene lookup returns CDR1 LGHDT and CDR2 YNNKEL (reference sequence). The CDR3 sequence is 13 residues long. The CDR3 coding sequence is TGTGCCAGCAGCCAAGACAGGGCAGCTGAAGCTTTCTTT. Its protein product is CASSQDRAAEAFF.

The chain has TRBV19 and TRBJ2-3, with 9 bases fitting TRBD1. V was clipped by 1 base and J by 4 bases; unmatched bases: 6. The length of the CDR3 is 16 residues. Germline CDR1 reads LNHDA; CDR2 reads SQIVND (reference sequence). The CDR3 spells CASSIVETGGPDTQYF. The CDR3 DNA is TGTGCCAGTAGTATAGTTGAGACAGGGGGGCCAGATACGCAGTATTTT.